Following are 10 T cell receptor beta chains from one sample sequenced in a study of control samples from healthy donors and cancer patients. TCRdb's table, derived via immunoSEQ multiplex PCR, lists solely in-frame clones and lacks some. The table records tens of thousands of clones, around 85% of them present only once. The sample was PBMCs. These receptors all stem from a man aged 60 to 75 with head and neck cancer.

The CDR3 protein is CASSYMGLENYNEQFF. CDR3 coding DNA: TGTGCCAGCAGTTACATGGGACTAGAAAACTACAATGAGCAGTTCTTC. This chain uses TRBV6-5 with TRBJ2-1; 8 bases match TRBD2. The CDR3 totals 16 residues. The V and J ends lost 2 bases and 3 bases, in that order; junction bases with no gene match: 6. Germline V gives CDR1 MNHEY, CDR2 SVGAGI.

The chain is built from TRBV2 and TRBJ1-1, with D possibly being TRBD1 (5 bases). Trimming took 7 bases from V and 6 from J, leaving 15 bases between them. CDR3 length equals 13 residues. Germline V gene sequence: CDR1 SNHLY, CDR2 FYNNEI. In DNA form, the CDR3 reads TGTGCCAGCACCGGGCAGGGAGATTCTGAAGCTTTCTTT. Its protein product is CASTGQGDSEAFF.

V and J are TRBV19 and TRBJ1-2; no clear D gene. Trimming shortened V by 5 bases and J by 3 bases, and 19 bases separated the two germline ends. The CDR3 has 16 amino acids. In germline, CDR1 is LNHDA, CDR2 SQIVND (reference sequence). In DNA, the CDR3 is TGTGCCAGTAGTTTACCCCAGGCGGCGGTCGACTATGGCTACACCTTC. Translating gives CASSLPQAAVDYGYTF.

This CDR3 reads CASSQASGVEQFF. The CDR3 DNA is TGTGCCAGCAGCCAGGCCAGCGGGGTTGAGCAGTTCTTC. The rearrangement uses TRBV16 and TRBJ2-1; 7 nucleotides align to TRBD2. CDR3 length equals 13 residues. V lost 3 bases, J lost 9 bases, and 5 bases stayed unmatched. Germline V CDR1 and CDR2: KGHSY, FQNENV.

V usage is TRBV2 and J usage is TRBJ2-7, with D possibly matching TRBD2 (6 bases). CDR3 length: 13 residues. Trimming stripped 7 bases from V and 9 bases from J, with 19 bases between. Germline CDR1 is SNHLY and CDR2 is FYNNEI. CDR3 residues: CASIMDTGVWQYF. The CDR3, as DNA: TGTGCCAGCATTATGGACACGGGAGTATGGCAGTACTTC.

Of note for this clone: One junction end disagrees with the germline gene, perhaps due to a read error. This chain joins TRBV11-2 and TRBJ2-1; D gene uncertain. CDR1 SGHAT and CDR2 FQNNGV come from the germline V gene. CDR3 length: 11 residues. The CDR3 region has the DNA TGTGCCAGCAGCTCCGGTGGGTACCCCCTCTTC. Its translation is CASSSGGYPLF.

The chain employs TRBV5-1 and TRBJ2-1, with 7 bases that match TRBD1. From germline, CDR1 is SGHRS and CDR2 YFSETQ. This CDR3 is built from 15 residues. The trim removed 2 bases at V and 8 bases at J, leaving 10 bases unmatched. The CDR3 DNA reads as TGCGCCAGCAGCTTAAACAGGGGAAGGTTCGATGAGCAGTTCTTC. Its translation is CASSLNRGRFDEQFF.

The V and J genes are TRBV13 and TRBJ2-7, with 9 bases that match TRBD1. The CDR3 consists of 15 residues. CDR1 and CDR2 (germline): PRHDT, FYEKMQ (reference sequence). V shed 2 bases and J 4 bases; nucleotides not matched to a gene: 6. CDR3 coding DNA: TGTGCCAGCAGCTTACGGGGACAGGGTTTATACGAGCAGTACTTC. Its protein is CASSLRGQGLYEQYF. The entire variable domain, with the rest obtained from reference TRBV13 and TRBJ2-7, is as follows: AAGVIQSPRHLIKEKRETATLKCYPIPRHDTVYWYQQGPGQDPQFLISFYEKMQSDKGSIPDRFSAQQFSDYHSELNMSSLELGDSALYFCASSLRGQGLYEQYFGPGTRLTVT.

CDR3 loop: CTGEWDEKLFF. Here the CDR3 DNA reads TGCACGGGGGAATGGGATGAAAAACTGTTTTTT. This sequence joins TRBV29-1 and TRBJ1-4; tentative D call: TRBD1 (5 bases). Per germline, CDR1 SQVTM and CDR2 ANQGSEA. CDR3 length: 11 amino acids.

The rearrangement joins TRBV5-1 to TRBJ1-3, with no clear D. CDR1 SGHRS and CDR2 YFSETQ come from the germline V gene. CDR3 length equals 16 residues. Trimming took 0 bases from V and 0 from J, leaving 10 bases between them. The CDR3 reads CASSLGGASSGNTIYF. CDR3 in DNA: TGCGCCAGCAGCTTGGGGGGAGCGAGCTCTGGAAACACCATATATTTT. The complete variable domain, with remaining parts taken from reference TRBV5-1 and TRBJ1-3, reads KAGVTQTPRYLIKTRGQQVTLSCSPISGHRSVSWYQQTPGQGLQFLFEYFSETQRNKGNFPGRFSGRQFSNSRSEMNVSTLELGDSALYLCASSLGGASSGNTIYFGEGSWLTVV.